The source of this TCR beta chain is a study of blood T cells in healthy people across ages. Study findings and constraints: Researchers said unsorted PBMCs prevented a conclusive naive versus antigen-experienced comparison. Donors of long life had a larger count of naive CD4+ cells and greater diversity than aged donors.

Then a second PCR, running about 7 to 11 cycles, was carried out with a sample-barcoded 5' primer and a J-beta primer mix. Every cDNA was tagged by a template-switch adaptor with 12 random nucleotides. TCRdb re-called the 5' RACE reads with MiXCR, one entry per CDR3 protein. The data show about 640,000 distinct CDR3 sequences, with roughly 53% seen just once and over 35% held by the top ten. Comment on this clonotype: No antigen is known for it.

Germline V lookup: CDR1 MGHRA, CDR2 YSYEKL. Between the trimmed V and J ends, which lost 0 bases and 1 base, there was a span of 7 bases. This CDR3 is 15 amino acids long. The TCR was taken from a man aged 55 to 70 in good health. Sequenced sample: blood. This chain joins TRBV4-1 and TRBJ2-1; D call uncertain. The CDR3 region is CASSQEQRSYNEQFF. CDR3 coding DNA: TGCGCCAGCAGCCAAGAACAGAGATCCTACAATGAGCAGTTCTTC.